This TCR beta chain was captured in a study of long-term antiretroviral therapy in people with HIV. Study background: The earliest samples came from an era when ART typically awaited falling CD4 counts.

Details on this clone: What it binds is unknown.

Points from the study as a whole: Clonotypes expanded prior to ART showed repertoire dominance at all sampled time points. HIV repertoires spanned narrower CDR3 length ranges than controls.

The CDR3 loop spans 18 amino acids. The germline gives CDR1 SGHAT, CDR2 FQNNGV. V dropped 3 bases and J dropped 0; count of bases not matched to a gene: 8. At survey level, the immunoSEQ assay was run in its v3.0 version. Assay: immunoSEQ multiplex PCR; the TCRdb copy retains only in-frame clones and omits some. The sample gives tens of thousands of clones, 84% of which show up once; 2% to 2.5% is in the top ten. This chain uses TRBV11-2 with TRBJ2-7; TRBD2 matches 13 bases. The clonotype originates from a man aged 45 to 65 with HIV. The sample was unsorted PBMCs, taken 3 years after starting antiretroviral therapy. The CDR3 coding sequence is TGTGCCAGCAGCTTGATGACTAGCGGGGGGCACAGCTCCTACGAGCAGTACTTC. This sequence encodes CASSLMTSGGHSSYEQYF.